The 19 T cell receptor beta chains below come from one sample, sequenced in a study of blood T cells in healthy people across ages. Through a sample-barcoded 5' primer and a J-beta primer mix, a second PCR was run for roughly 7 to 12 cycles. TCRdb processed the 5' RACE reads anew with MiXCR; each CDR3 protein has one entry. In the table there are under 1,000,000 distinct CDR3 sequences, 46% of which are singletons. Material: blood. The source is a man aged 80 or over in good health.

The rearrangement joins TRBV7-9 to TRBJ2-5, with D perhaps matching TRBD2 (6 bases). The DNA end favors TRBJ2-7, so the J call may be wrong. The CDR3 contains 13 residues. Germline CDR1 SEHNR, CDR2 FQNEAQ (reference sequence). The CDR3 sequence is CASNPVEGYEQYF. CDR3 nucleotides: TGTGCCAGCAACCCAGTGGAGGGGTACGAGCAGTACTTC.

V and J are TRBV7-2 and TRBJ2-5, with 11 bases aligning to TRBD1. V lost 5 bases and J lost 5; bases outside the gene matches: 4. Germline values: CDR1 SGHTA, CDR2 FQGNSA. CDR3 length: 14 residues. The CDR3 DNA reads as TGTGCCAGCAGCATGGACAGGGGGCATGAGACCCAGTACTTC. It is translated as CASSMDRGHETQYF.

The chain carries TRBV9 and TRBJ1-1; D is unclear. V gave up 0 bases and J gave up 8 bases, with 11 bases separating them. Per germline, CDR1 SGDLS and CDR2 YYNGEE. The length of the CDR3 is 13 residues. The CDR3 DNA reads TGTGCCAGCAGCGTAGCTATAGAGACAGAAGCTTTCTTT. It specifies CASSVAIETEAFF.

This rearrangement joins TRBV12-3 or TRBV12-4 to TRBJ2-1; 8 bases are a match to TRBD2. CDR3 length: 15 amino acids. V lost 6 bases and J lost 10; bases outside the gene matches: 14. The chain's CDR3 is CASSRSGSGGGEQFF. CDR3 DNA sequence: TGTGCCAGCAGCAGAAGCGGGAGCGGAGGAGGGGAGCAGTTCTTC.

The genes are TRBV29-1 and TRBJ2-5, with D possibly being TRBD1 (6 bases). CDR1 is SQVTM, CDR2 ANQGSEA, per germline. V was trimmed by 5 bases and J by 4 bases, leaving 14 bases between them. The CDR3 is 13 residues long. The CDR3 reads CSVYNRGGETQYF. CDR3 DNA: TGCAGCGTTTATAACAGAGGGGGAGAGACCCAGTACTTC. Combining the CDR3 with reference TRBV29-1 and TRBJ2-5 gives the whole variable domain SAVISQKPSRDICQRGTSLTIQCQVDSQVTMMFWYRQQPGQSLTLIATANQGSEATYESGFVIDKFPISRPNLTFSTLTVSNMSPEDSSIYLCSVYNRGGETQYFGPGTRLLVL.

The chain links TRBV5-1 to TRBJ2-1; D is perhaps TRBD1 (5 bases). CDR1 and CDR2 from the germline V gene are SGHRS and YFSETQ. The V end lost 7 bases, the J end lost 6 bases, and 14 bases lay between the germline ends. This CDR3 has 13 residues. CDR3 nucleotides: TGCGCCAGCCGACGTCAGGGAAGCAATGAGCAGTTCTTC. Its translation is CASRRQGSNEQFF.

This clonotype has more than one count but fewer than ten. The chain links TRBV6-6 to TRBJ2-1; D is ambiguous. CDR1 and CDR2 (germline): MNHNY, SVGAGI (reference sequence). V was cut by 2 bases and J by 4 bases, with 6 bases left in between. The CDR3 has 13 residues. The CDR3 DNA sequence: TGTGCCAGCAGTTACGACGGTTACAATGAGCAGTTCTTC. Translating it yields CASSYDGYNEQFF.

This chain joins TRBV20-1 and TRBJ2-3; D may match TRBD1 or TRBD2 (5 bases each). The V end was cut by 5 bases, the J end by 1 base, with 13 bases between. Germline V gene sequence: CDR1 DFQATT, CDR2 SNEGSKA (reference sequence). CDR3 length: 14 residues. CDR3 nucleotides: TGCAGTGCTGTGGGGGAGAGGGGCACAGATACGCAGTATTTT. This gives the protein CSAVGERGTDTQYF.

The chain is built from TRBV12-3 or TRBV12-4 and TRBJ1-1; 8 bases are shared with TRBD1. This CDR3 has 13 residues. The ends lost 7 bases at V and 7 bases at J; junction bases unmatched: 8. The CDR3 bases are TGTGCCAGCAACCATGGACAGGGTGGTGAAGCTTTCTTT. It is translated as CASNHGQGGEAFF.

This clonotype was detected only a few times. V and J are TRBV20-1 and TRBJ2-3, with unresolved D. V dropped 6 bases and J dropped 0 bases, with 16 bases sitting between them. This CDR3 region has 15 residues. In germline, CDR1 is DFQATT, CDR2 SNEGSKA (reference sequence). CDR3 loop: CSAGSETRSTDTQYF. CDR3 coding DNA: TGCAGTGCCGGATCCGAGACTCGGAGCACAGATACGCAGTATTTT.

This clonotype appeared a few times. The chain uses TRBV5-1 and TRBJ2-1; TRBD2 matches 13 bases. The CDR3 loop spans 17 amino acids. The trim removed 4 bases at V and 7 bases at J, leaving 11 bases unmatched. Germline V lookup: CDR1 SGHRS, CDR2 YFSETQ. The CDR3 sequence: CASSQRAGTSGKNEQFF. CDR3 sequence (DNA): TGCGCCAGCAGCCAAAGGGCCGGGACTAGCGGGAAAAATGAGCAGTTCTTC.

A remark on this clonotype: A single base separates this from a much larger clone, so it may be a read error. Here the CDR3 reads CSATRTGYQQYF. In nucleotides, the CDR3 is TGCAGTGCTACCAGGACAGGCTACCAGCAGTACTTC. V is TRBV20-1 and J is TRBJ2-4; 7 bases are shared with TRBD1. The junction had 10 bases not matched to a gene; V was cut back by 4 bases and J by 13 bases. This CDR3 is built from 12 residues. CDR1 is DFQATT and CDR2 is SNEGSKA in the germline V gene (reference sequence).

This rearrangement joins TRBV7-2 to TRBJ2-5; 9 bases are a match to TRBD1. Per the germline V gene, CDR1 is SGHTA and CDR2 is FQGNSA. This CDR3 contains 15 residues. V lost 3 bases and J lost 11; bases outside the gene matches: 13. The CDR3: CASSLGTGMVNEQYF. CDR3 sequence (DNA): TGTGCCAGCAGCTTGGGGACAGGGATGGTCAATGAGCAGTACTTC.

The sample holds a few counts of this clonotype. This rearrangement joins TRBV11-3 to TRBJ1-6; D remains ambiguous. Germline V gene data show CDR1 as SGHNT and CDR2 as YENEEA. V was trimmed by 6 bases and J by 5 bases, leaving 8 bases between them. CDR3 size: 13 residues. CDR3 in DNA: TGTGCCAGCAGACAGTCCGATAATTCACCCCTCCACTTT. Its protein is CASRQSDNSPLHF.

This chain connects TRBV7-2 to TRBJ2-1; 12 nucleotides agree with TRBD1. The trim removed 5 bases at V and 8 bases at J, leaving 7 bases unmatched. In germline, CDR1 is SGHTA, CDR2 FQGNSA. The CDR3 runs 15 residues. CDR3 sequence reads: CASSRDRGPYDEQFF. The CDR3, as DNA: TGTGCCAGCAGCCGGGACAGGGGGCCTTACGATGAGCAGTTCTTC.

This clonotype turned up a few times. The rearrangement joins TRBV5-1 to TRBJ2-1, with D hard to call. Looked up from germline, CDR1 is SGHRS and CDR2 is YFSETQ. Trimming shortened V by 2 bases and J by 4 bases, and 10 bases separated the two germline ends. The CDR3 extends over 14 amino acids. In DNA, the CDR3 is TGCGCCAGCAGCTTCGACCAGTATTACAATGAGCAGTTCTTC. The encoded protein is CASSFDQYYNEQFF.

This chain's CDR3 is CSAQAGTATGANVLTF. The CDR3 nucleotides are TGCAGTGCCCAAGCCGGGACAGCGACTGGGGCCAACGTCCTGACTTTC. The genes are TRBV20-1 and TRBJ2-6; 7 bases align to TRBD1. From germline, CDR1 is DFQATT and CDR2 SNEGSKA (reference sequence). CDR3 length: 16 residues. The J segment lost 2 bases and the V segment lost 6 bases, leaving 10 bases of the junction unmatched.

Details on this clonotype: This may arise from a read error, as a much more abundant clone is one base away. The rearrangement joins TRBV2 to TRBJ2-1; TRBD2 aligns across 13 bases. The CDR3 spans 16 residues. CDR1 is SNHLY, CDR2 FYNNEI, per germline. CDR3 protein: CACSERGLAGSGEQFF. The CDR3 DNA reads TGTGCCTGCAGTGAAAGGGGACTAGCGGGATCAGGTGAGCAGTTCTTC.

This sequence joins TRBV28 and TRBJ2-5; 9 bases are shared with TRBD1. The CDR3 extends over 13 amino acids. CDR1 MDHEN and CDR2 SYDVKM come from the germline V gene. After removal of 4 bases from V and 7 bases from J, the junction contained 4 bases not matched to a gene. The CDR3 reads CASSSGTGRTQYF. In nucleotides, the CDR3 is TGTGCCAGCAGTTCCGGGACAGGGCGGACCCAGTACTTC.